This T cell receptor (beta chain) emerged from a study of identical twins. V was clipped by 1 base and J by 5 bases; unmatched bases: 3. Per the germline V gene, CDR1 is SQVTM and CDR2 is ANQGSEA. The CDR3 consists of 15 residues. One entry per CDR3 protein, called by TCRdb with MiXCR from the 5' RACE reads. This table holds hundreds of thousands of distinct CDR3 sequences, roughly 18% found once. The same sample was also used in a study of T cells expressing NK-cell markers.

The material sequenced was PBMCs. The rearrangement uses TRBV29-1 and TRBJ2-2, with 11 bases that match TRBD2. The sequence came from a woman in her late teens or twenties in good health. The CDR3 region is CSVEAASGGTGELFF. CDR3 coding DNA: TGCAGCGTTGAAGCTGCTAGCGGGGGGACCGGGGAGCTGTTTTTT.